This T cell receptor beta chain was sequenced in a study of blood T cell repertoires in COVID-19. Study information: Samples of COVID-19 (acute and convalescent) were obtained from the United States, Italy and Spain. Sources were T cells, B-cell-depleted T cells, or PBMCs; the material itself was cDNA or gDNA.

The CDR3 sequence is 19 residues long. The germline V gene has CDR1 SGHAT and CDR2 FQNNGV. V was trimmed by 5 bases and J by 3 bases, leaving 27 bases between them. In the original workflow: Cell counts per sample came from amplifying reference gene primers. Data came from immunoSEQ multiplex PCR; TCRdb stores just in-frame clones and leaves some out. That table gives V, J and clone size, and the DNA gave D and trimming. The sample carries over 40,000 clones, 90% to 95% recorded once. This clone was observed once. Sequencing input: peripheral blood. The receptor was isolated from a woman aged 80 or over with acute or convalescent COVID-19. The rearrangement joins TRBV11-2 to TRBJ2-3; maybe TRBD1 (5 bases). In nucleotides, the CDR3 is TGTGCCAGCAGCCCCACGATAAGTTTTTGGGGCGTCGGGACAGATACGCAGTATTTT. It specifies CASSPTISFWGVGTDTQYF.